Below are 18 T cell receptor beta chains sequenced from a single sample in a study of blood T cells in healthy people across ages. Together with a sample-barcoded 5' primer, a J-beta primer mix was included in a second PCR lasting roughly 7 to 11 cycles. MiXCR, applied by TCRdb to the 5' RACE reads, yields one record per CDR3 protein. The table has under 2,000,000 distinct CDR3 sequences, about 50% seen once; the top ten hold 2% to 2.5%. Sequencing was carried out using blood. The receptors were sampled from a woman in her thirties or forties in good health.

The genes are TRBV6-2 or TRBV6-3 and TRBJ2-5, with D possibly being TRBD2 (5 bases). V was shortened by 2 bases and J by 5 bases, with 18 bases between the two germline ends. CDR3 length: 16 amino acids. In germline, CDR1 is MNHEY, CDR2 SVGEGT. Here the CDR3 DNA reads TGTGCCAGCAGTTACCCAACTGGGGTAGCGAGGGAGACCCAGTACTTC. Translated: CASSYPTGVARETQYF.

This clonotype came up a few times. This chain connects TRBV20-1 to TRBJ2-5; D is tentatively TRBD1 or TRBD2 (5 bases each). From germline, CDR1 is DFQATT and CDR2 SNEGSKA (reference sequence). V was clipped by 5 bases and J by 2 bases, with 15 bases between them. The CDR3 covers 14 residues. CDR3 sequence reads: CSARDPWGQETQYF. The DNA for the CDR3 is TGCAGTGCTCGGGACCCCTGGGGGCAAGAGACCCAGTACTTC.

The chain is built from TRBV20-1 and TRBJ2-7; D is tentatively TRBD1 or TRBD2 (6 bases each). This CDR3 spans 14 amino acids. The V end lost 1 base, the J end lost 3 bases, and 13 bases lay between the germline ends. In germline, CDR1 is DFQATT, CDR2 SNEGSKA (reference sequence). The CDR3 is CSARGGARIYEQYF. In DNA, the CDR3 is TGCAGTGCTAGAGGGGGGGCAAGGATCTACGAGCAGTACTTC.

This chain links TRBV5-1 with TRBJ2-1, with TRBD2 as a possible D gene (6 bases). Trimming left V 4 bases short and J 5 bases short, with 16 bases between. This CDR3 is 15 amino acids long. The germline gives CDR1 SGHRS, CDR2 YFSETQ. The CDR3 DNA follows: TGCGCCAGCAGCCCGGTGGGGGGAAGTAACAATGAGCAGTTCTTC. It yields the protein CASSPVGGSNNEQFF.

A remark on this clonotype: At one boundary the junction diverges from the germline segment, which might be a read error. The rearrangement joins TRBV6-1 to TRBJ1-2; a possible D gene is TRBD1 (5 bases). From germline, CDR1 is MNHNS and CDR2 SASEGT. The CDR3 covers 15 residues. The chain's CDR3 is CASSEGGVANCGYTF. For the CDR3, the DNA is TGTGCCAGCAGTGAAGGGGGGGTAGCTAACTGTGGCTACACCTTC.

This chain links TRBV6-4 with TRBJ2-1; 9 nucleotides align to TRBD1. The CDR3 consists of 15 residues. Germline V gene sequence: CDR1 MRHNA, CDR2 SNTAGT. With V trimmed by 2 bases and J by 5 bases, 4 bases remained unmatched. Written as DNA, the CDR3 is TGTGCCAGCAGTGACCCTCGGACAGGGGACAATGAGCAGTTCTTC. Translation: CASSDPRTGDNEQFF.

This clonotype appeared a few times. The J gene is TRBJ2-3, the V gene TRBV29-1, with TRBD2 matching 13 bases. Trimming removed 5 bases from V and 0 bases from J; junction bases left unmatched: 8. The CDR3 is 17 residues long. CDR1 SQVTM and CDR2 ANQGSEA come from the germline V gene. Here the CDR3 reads CSVPGTSGASSTDTQYF. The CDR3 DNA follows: TGCAGCGTTCCCGGGACTAGCGGGGCGTCTAGCACAGATACGCAGTATTTT.

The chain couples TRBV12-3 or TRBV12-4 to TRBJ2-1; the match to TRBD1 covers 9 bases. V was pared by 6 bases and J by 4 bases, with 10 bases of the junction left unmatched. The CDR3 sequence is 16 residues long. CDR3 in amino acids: CASSLPPGQGYNEQFF. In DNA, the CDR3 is TGTGCCAGCAGCCTTCCACCGGGACAGGGATACAATGAGCAGTTCTTC.

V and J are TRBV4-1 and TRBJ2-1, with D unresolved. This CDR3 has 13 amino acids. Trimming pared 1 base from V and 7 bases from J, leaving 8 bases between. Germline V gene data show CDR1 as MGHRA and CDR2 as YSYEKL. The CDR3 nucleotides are TGCGCCAGCAGCCAAGGCGATTGGAATGAGCAGTTCTTC. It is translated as CASSQGDWNEQFF.

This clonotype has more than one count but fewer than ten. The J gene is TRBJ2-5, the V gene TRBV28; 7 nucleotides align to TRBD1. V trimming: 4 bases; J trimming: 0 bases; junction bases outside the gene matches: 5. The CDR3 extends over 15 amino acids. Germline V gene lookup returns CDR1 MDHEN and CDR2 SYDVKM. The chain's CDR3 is CASSSVGQDQETQYF. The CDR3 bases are TGTGCCAGCAGTTCCGTCGGACAGGACCAAGAGACCCAGTACTTC.

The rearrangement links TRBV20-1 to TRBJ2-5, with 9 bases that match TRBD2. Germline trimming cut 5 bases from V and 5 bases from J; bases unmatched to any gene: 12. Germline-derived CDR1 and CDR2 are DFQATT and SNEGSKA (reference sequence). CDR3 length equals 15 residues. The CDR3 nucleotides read TGCAGTGCTGGGAGATGGCTAGCGGGGATTGAGACCCAGTACTTC. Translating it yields CSAGRWLAGIETQYF.

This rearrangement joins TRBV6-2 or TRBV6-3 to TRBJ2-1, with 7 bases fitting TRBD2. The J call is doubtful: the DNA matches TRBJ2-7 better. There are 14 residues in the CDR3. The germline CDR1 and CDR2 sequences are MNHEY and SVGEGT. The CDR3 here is CASSQYGGINEQYF. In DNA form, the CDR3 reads TGTGCCAGCAGCCAGTACGGGGGGATCAATGAGCAGTACTTC.

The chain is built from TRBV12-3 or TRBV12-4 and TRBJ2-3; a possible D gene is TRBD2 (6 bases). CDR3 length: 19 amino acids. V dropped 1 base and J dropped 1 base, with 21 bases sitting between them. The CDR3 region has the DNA TGTGCCAGCAGTTTAGAATTCTGGAGGGCAACTACAGGCACAGATACGCAGTATTTT. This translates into CASSLEFWRATTGTDTQYF.

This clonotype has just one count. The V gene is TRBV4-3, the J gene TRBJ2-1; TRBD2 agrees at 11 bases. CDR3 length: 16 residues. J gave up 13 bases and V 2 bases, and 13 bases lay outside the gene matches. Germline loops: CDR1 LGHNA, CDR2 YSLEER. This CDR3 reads CASSQRLAGQQETQFF. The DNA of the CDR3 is TGCGCCAGCAGCCAACGACTAGCGGGGCAACAAGAGACCCAGTTCTTC.

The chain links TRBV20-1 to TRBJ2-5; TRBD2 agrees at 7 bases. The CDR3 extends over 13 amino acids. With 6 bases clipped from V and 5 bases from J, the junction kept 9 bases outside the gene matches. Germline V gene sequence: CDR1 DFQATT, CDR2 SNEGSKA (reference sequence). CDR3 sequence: CSAQRAGVETQYF. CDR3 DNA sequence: TGCAGTGCCCAGAGGGCGGGGGTGGAGACCCAGTACTTC.

Written as DNA, the CDR3 is TGTGCCAGCATCACCCCGGATGAGCAGTTCTTC. It encodes CASITPDEQFF. The rearrangement joins TRBV6-6 to TRBJ2-1, with D unresolved. Germline lookup yields CDR1 MNHNY and CDR2 SVGAGI (reference sequence). Trimming removed 7 bases from V and 8 bases from J, with 9 bases in between. The length of the CDR3 is 11 residues.

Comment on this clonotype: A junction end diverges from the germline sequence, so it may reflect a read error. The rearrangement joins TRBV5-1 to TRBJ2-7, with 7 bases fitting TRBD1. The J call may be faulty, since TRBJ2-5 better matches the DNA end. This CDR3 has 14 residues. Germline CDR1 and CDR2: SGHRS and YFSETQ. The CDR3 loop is CASRLVGGEETQYF. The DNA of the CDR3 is TGCGCCAGCCGCTTGGTAGGGGGCGAGGAGACCCAGTACTTC.

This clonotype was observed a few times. The CDR3 DNA is TGCAGCGTTTCGGGGGGCAACCCCTACGAGCAGTACTTC. Translation gives CSVSGGNPYEQYF. The rearrangement links TRBV29-1 to TRBJ2-7; possible D gene TRBD2, 7 bases. Trimming removed 5 bases from V and 2 bases from J, with 13 bases in between. The CDR3 runs to 13 residues. Germline V gives CDR1 SQVTM, CDR2 ANQGSEA.